The rows below give T cell receptor beta chains drawn from one sample of a study of shared clonotypes between healthy human individuals. The data were produced by immunoSEQ multiplex PCR, yet TCRdb's version contains in-frame clones alone and is incomplete. This table holds millions of clones, 80% to 95% found once. Sequenced: naive CD4+ T cells from PBMCs. The receptor source for this set is a man aged 18-30 years in good health. Some clones in this sample may be carry-over from other donors' samples. The CDR3 runs from the conserved cysteine through the conserved F or W. The order of the fields is CDR3 protein, CDR3 DNA, V gene, clone size, J gene, D gene. The D gene is left open where the match is weak. Some rows have no size entry. The others give once, few or many, or a class for an expanded clone.

CASSSLGNTIYF TGTGCCAGCAGTTCCCTTGGAAACACCATATATTTT TRBV27 - TRBJ1-3 -
CASSLRTVSSYNEQFF TGTGCCAGCAGTCTCCGGACGGTAAGCTCCTACAATGAGCAGTTCTTC TRBV27 - TRBJ2-1 -
CSALGGRYSPDTQYF TGCAGCGCTCTGGGGGGCCGCTACTCCCCAGATACGCAGTATTTT TRBV29-1 - TRBJ2-3 -
CAWTGALAGGQQYF TGTGCCTGGACGGGGGCACTAGCGGGAGGGCAGCAGTACTTC TRBV30 - TRBJ2-7 TRBD2
CASSVAEVHEQFF TGTGCCAGCAGCGTAGCTGAGGTCCATGAGCAGTTCTTC TRBV9 - TRBJ2-1 -
CASSSGGQGAEKLFF TGTGCCAGCAGTTCGGGGGGACAGGGGGCTGAAAAACTGTTTTTT TRBV28 - TRBJ1-4 TRBD1
CASSLTLSTGSGFKETQYF TGTGCCAGCAGTTTAACCCTATCGACAGGTTCGGGTTTTAAGGAGACCCAGTACTTC TRBV27 - TRBJ2-5 -
CASSQPGSSYEQYF TGTGCCAGCTCACAACCCGGAAGCTCCTACGAGCAGTACTTC TRBV18 - TRBJ2-7 -
CASGLRPGETQYF TGTGCCAGCGGCCTTAGGCCCGGAGAGACCCAGTACTTC TRBV27 - TRBJ2-5 -
CASSQERFGRDHNEQFF TGTGCCAGCAGCCAAGAAAGGTTTGGGCGGGACCACAATGAGCAGTTCTTC TRBV4-2 - TRBJ2-1 -
CASSQDLGTGRAEAFF TGTGCCAGCAGCCAAGATCTAGGGACAGGGAGGGCTGAAGCTTTCTTT TRBV4-2 few TRBJ1-1 TRBD1
CASSDRTGTVGGYTF TGTGCCAGCAGCGATAGAACCGGGACAGTTGGGGGCTACACCTTC TRBV6-5 - TRBJ1-2 TRBD1
CASSLAGTGGYEQYF TGTGCCAGCAGCTTAGCCGGGACAGGAGGCTACGAGCAGTACTTC TRBV7-2 - TRBJ2-7 TRBD1
CASSQGGAVTNTEAFF TGTGCCAGCAGCCAAGGGGGGGCAGTTACGAACACTGAAGCTTTCTTT TRBV14 - TRBJ1-1 -
CASSLISGGSAEAFF TGTGCCAGCAGCTTAATCTCCGGGGGAAGCGCTGAAGCTTTCTTT TRBV7-9 - TRBJ1-1 -
CASSSGLAGGGQETQYF TGTGCCAGTAGCTCGGGACTAGCGGGAGGGGGACAAGAGACCCAGTACTTC TRBV19 - TRBJ2-5 TRBD2
CASRPQGDYGYTF TGCGCCAGCAGACCCCAGGGGGACTATGGCTACACCTTC TRBV5-1 - TRBJ1-2 TRBD1
CASSLVGGGGGTGELFF TGTGCCAGCAGCTTAGTCGGCGGGGGTGGTGGCACCGGGGAGCTGTTTTTT TRBV11-3 - TRBJ2-2 TRBD2
CASSLELAGVVGEQFF TGCGCCAGCAGCTTGGAACTAGCGGGAGTAGTAGGTGAGCAGTTCTTC TRBV5-1 - TRBJ2-1 TRBD2
CASSQEAENTIYF TGCGCCAGCAGCCAAGAAGCGGAGAACACCATATATTTT TRBV4-3 - TRBJ1-3 -